This T cell receptor (beta chain) originates from a study of T-cell reconstitution after alpha-beta-depleted transplantation in children. Study-level results: Newly made T cells mostly supplied T-cell counts and diversity one year after transplant. Surviving recipient T cells and thymic progenitors produced the high day-60 TCRbeta diversity seen in some patients.

Unique molecular identifiers were used in preparing the TCRbeta library. In TCRdb, the PCR reads were re-called with MiXCR into one record per CDR3 protein. Of 250,000 to 300,000 distinct CDR3 sequences in the sample, over 7.5% were seen once. The table lists this clonotype with a few counts. No antigen is known for it. Per germline, CDR1 SGHDN and CDR2 FVKESK. The V and J ends lost 6 bases and 6 bases, in that order; junction bases with no gene match: 9. This CDR3 contains 16 residues. This receptor was obtained from a female patient aged 2-9 years who had a stem cell transplant for Fanconi anemia, so the T cells may come from the graft donor. This chain uses TRBV14 with TRBJ2-3, with 13 bases that match TRBD2. The sequences come from peripheral blood, collected 360 days after TCRalphabeta/CD19-depleted stem cell transplant. Here the CDR3 reads CASSRTSGGVSDTQYF. CDR3 bases: TGTGCCAGCAGTCGGACTAGCGGGGGAGTTTCGGATACGCAGTATTTT.